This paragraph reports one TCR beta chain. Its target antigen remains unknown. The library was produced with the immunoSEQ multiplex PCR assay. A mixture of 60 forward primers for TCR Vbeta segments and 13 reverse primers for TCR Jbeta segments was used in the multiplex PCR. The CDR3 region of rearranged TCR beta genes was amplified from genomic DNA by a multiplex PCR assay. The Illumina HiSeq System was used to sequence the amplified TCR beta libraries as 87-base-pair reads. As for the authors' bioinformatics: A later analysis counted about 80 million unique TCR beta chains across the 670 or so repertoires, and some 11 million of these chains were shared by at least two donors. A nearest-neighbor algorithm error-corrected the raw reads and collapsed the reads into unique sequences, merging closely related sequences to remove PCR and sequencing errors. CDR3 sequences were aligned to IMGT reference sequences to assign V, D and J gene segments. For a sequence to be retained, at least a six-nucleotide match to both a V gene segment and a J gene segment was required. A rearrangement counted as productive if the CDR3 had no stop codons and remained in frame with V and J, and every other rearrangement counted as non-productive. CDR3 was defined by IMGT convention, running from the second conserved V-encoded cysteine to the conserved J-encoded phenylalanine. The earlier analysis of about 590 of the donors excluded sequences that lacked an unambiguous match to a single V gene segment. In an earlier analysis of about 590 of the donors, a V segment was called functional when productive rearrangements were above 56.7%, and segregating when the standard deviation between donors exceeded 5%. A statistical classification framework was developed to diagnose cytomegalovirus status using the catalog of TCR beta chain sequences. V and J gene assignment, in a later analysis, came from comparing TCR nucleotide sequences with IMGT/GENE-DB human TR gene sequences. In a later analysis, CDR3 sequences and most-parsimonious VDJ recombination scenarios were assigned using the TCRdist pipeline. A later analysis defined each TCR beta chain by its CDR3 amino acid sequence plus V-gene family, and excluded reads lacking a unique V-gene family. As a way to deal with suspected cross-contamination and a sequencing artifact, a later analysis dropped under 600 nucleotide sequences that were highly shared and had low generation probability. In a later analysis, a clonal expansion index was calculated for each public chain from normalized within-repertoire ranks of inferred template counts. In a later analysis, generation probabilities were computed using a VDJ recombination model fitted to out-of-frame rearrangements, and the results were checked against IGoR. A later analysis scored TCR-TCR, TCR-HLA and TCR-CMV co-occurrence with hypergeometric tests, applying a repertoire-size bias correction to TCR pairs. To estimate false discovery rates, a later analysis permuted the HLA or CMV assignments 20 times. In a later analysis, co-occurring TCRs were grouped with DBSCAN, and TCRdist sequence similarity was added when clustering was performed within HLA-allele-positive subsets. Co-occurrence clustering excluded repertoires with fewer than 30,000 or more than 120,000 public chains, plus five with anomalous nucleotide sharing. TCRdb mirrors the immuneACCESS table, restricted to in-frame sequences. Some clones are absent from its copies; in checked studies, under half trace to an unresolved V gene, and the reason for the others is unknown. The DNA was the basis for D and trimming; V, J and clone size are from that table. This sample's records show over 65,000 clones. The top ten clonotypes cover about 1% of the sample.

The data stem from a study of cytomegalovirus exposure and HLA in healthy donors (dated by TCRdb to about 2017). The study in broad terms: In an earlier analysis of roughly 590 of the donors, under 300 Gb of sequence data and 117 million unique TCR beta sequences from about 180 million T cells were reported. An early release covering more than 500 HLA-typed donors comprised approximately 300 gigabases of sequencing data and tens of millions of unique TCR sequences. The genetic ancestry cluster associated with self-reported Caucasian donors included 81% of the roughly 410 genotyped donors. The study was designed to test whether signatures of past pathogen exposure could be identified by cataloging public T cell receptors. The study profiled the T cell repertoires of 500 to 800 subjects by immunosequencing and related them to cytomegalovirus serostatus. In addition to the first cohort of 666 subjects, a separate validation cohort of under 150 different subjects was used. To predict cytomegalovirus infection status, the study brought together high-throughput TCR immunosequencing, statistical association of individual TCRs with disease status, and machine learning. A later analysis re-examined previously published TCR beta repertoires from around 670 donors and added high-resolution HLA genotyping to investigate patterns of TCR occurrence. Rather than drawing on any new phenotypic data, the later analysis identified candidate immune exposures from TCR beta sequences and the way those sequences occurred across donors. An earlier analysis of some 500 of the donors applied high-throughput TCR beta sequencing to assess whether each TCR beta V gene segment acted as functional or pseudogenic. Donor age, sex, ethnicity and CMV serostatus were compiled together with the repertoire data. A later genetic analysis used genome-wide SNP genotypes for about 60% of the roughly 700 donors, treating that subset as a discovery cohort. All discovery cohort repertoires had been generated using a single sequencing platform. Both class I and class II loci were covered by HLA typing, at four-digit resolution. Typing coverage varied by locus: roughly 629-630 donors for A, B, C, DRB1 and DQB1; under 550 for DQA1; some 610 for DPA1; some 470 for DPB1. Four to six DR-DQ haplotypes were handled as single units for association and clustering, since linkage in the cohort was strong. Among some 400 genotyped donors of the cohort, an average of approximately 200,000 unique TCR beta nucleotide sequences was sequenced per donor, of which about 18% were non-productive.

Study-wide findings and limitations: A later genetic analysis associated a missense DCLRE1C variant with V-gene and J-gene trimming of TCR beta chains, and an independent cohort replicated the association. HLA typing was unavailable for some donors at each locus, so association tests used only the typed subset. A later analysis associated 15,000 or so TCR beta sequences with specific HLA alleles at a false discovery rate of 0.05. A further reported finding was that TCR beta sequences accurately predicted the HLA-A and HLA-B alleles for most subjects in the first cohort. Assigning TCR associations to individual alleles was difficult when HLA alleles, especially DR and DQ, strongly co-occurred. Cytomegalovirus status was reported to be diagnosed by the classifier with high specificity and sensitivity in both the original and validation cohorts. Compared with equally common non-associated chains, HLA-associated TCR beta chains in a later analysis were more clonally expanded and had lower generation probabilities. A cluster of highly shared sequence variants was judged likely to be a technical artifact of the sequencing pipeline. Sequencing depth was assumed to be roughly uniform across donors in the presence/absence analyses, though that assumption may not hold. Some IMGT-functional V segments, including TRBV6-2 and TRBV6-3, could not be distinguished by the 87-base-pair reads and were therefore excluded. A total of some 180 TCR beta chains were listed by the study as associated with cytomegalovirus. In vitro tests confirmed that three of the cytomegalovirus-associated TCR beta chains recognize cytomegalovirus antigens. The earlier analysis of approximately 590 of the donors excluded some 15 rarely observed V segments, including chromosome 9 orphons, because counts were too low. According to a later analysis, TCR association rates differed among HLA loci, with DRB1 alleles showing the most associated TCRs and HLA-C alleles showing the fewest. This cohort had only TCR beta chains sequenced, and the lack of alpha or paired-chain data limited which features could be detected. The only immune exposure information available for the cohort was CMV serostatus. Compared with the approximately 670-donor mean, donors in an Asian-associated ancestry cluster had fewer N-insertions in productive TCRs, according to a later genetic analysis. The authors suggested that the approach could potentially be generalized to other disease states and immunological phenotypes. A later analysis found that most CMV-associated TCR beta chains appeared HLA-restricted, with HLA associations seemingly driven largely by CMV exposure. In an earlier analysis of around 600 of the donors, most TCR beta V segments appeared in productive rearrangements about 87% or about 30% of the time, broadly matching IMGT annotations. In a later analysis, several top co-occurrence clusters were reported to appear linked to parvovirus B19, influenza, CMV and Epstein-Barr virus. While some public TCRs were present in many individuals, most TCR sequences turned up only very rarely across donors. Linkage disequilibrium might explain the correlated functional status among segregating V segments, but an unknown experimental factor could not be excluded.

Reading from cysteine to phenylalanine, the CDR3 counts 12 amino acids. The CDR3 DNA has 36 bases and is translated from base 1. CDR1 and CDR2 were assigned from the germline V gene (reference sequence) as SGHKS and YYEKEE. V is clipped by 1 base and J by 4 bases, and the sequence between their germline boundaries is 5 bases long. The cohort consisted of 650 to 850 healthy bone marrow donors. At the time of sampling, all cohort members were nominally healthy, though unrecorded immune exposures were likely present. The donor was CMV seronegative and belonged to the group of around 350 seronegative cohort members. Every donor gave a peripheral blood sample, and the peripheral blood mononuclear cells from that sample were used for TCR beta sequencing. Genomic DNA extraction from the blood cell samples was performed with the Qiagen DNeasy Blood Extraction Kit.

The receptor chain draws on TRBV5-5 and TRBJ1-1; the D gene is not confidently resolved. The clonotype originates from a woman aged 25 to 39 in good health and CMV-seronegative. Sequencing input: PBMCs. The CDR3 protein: CASSLFITEAFF. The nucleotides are TGTGCCAGCAGCTTGTTCATCACTGAAGCTTTCTTT.